Included here is one T cell receptor beta chain sequence, with context. Its antigen is not identified. This sample was taken from a study of T cells after posttransplantation cyclophosphamide. Study-level results: Skin or GI-infiltrating T cells shared few TRB sequences with blood.

Peripheral blood was collected from the related graft donor on the marrow donation day. Only in-frame clones appear in the TCRdb table, and some are missing; sequencing was by immunoSEQ multiplex PCR. The sample consists of around 66,000 clones, around 93% of them appearing once. The CDR3 totals 15 residues. Germline loops: CDR1 SGHRS, CDR2 YFSETQ. Trimming took 6 bases from V and 2 from J, leaving 12 bases between them. Specimen: PBMCs. The chain employs TRBV5-1 and TRBJ2-6; D is possibly TRBD2 (5 bases). This sequence originates from a woman aged 25 to 39 in good health and a related stem cell transplant donor. CDR3 amino acids: CASTAGSPGANVLTF. CDR3 DNA: TGCGCCAGCACCGCGGGTTCACCTGGGGCCAACGTCCTGACTTTC.